The text below deals with one TCR beta chain. Its antigen is currently unknown. Germline CDR1 reads MGHDK; CDR2 reads SYGVNS. Trimming removed 5 bases at V and 2 bases at J, with 10 bases between. The CDR3 is 15 residues long. An assay was performed, and its level was deep. Genomic DNA belonging to each subset was distributed in equal measure over several immunoSEQ plates. The protocol was immunoSEQ multiplex PCR, while the TCRdb copy is restricted to in-frame clones and leaves out a portion. The profile covers about 2,500,000 clones, with 90% to 95% appearing a single time and more than 0.12% taken by the ten largest. The data are from a study of shared clonotypes between healthy human individuals. Those who donated, Caucasian adults without exception, all lived in Nashville, Tennessee. Study-level points and caveats: Researchers sampled blood only, noting tissue repertoires likely differ.

This receptor was identified in a man in his late teens or twenties in good health. The V and J genes are TRBV25-1 and TRBJ2-6, with D unresolved. Sequences were obtained from naive CD4+ T cells sorted from blood. Subset: CD45RA+ positively selected. CDR3 bases: TGTGCCAGCAGTACGGCAGGAGCTGGGGCCAACGTCCTGACTTTC. It translates to CASSTAGAGANVLTF.